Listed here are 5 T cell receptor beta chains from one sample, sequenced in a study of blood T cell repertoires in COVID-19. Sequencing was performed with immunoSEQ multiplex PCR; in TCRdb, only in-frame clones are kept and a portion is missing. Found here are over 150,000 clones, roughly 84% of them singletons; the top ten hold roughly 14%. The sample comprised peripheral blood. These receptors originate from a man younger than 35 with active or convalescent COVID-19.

CDR3 region: CATSRGGSYRTDTQYF. The CDR3 DNA sequence: TGTGCCACCAGCAGAGGAGGGTCTTACCGCACAGATACGCAGTATTTT. The chain uses TRBV15 and TRBJ2-3, with a weak D call TRBD2 (5 bases). The CDR3 contains 16 residues. The V gene lost 1 base and the J gene lost 1 base, with 12 bases spanning the gap. The germline gives CDR1 LNHNV, CDR2 YYDKDF (reference sequence).

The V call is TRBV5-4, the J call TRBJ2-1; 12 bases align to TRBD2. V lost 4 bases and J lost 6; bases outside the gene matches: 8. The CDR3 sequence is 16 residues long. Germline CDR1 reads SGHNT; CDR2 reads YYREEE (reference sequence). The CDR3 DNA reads TGTGCCAGCAGCCCCGGACTAGCGGGGCCACCCAATGAGCAGTTCTTC. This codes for CASSPGLAGPPNEQFF. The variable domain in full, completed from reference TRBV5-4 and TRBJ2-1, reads ETGVTQSPTHLIKTRGQQVTLRCSSQSGHNTVSWYQQALGQGPQFIFQYYREEENGRGNFPPRFSGLQFPNYSSELNVNALELDDSALYLCASSPGLAGPPNEQFFGPGTRLTVL.

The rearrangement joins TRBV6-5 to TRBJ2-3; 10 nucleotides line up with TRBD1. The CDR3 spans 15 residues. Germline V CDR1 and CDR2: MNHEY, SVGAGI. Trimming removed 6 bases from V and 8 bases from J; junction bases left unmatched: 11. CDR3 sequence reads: CASRSTGQGSGTQYF. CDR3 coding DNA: TGTGCCAGCAGATCCACGGGACAGGGGAGCGGTACGCAGTATTTT.

The CDR3 DNA reads as TGTGCCAGCAGCTTAGCAGCGGGGGGGCTTTACAATGAGCAGTTCTTC. It codes for CASSLAAGGLYNEQFF. The chain is built from TRBV7-9 and TRBJ2-1; 10 bases match TRBD2. Germline lookup yields CDR1 SEHNR and CDR2 FQNEAQ (reference sequence). V lost 0 bases, J lost 4 bases, and 3 bases stayed unmatched. The CDR3 has 16 amino acids.

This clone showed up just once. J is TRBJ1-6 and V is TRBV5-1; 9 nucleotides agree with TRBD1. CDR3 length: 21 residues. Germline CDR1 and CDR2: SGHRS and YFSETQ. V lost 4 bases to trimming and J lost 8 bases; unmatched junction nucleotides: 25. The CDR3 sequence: CASSQSPARTGAQVIYSPLHF. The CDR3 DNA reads TGCGCCAGCAGCCAGAGCCCCGCTAGGACAGGGGCTCAAGTAATCTATTCACCCCTCCACTTT.